This T cell receptor (beta chain) was identified during a study of blood T cell repertoires in COVID-19. Trimming took off 3 bases at V and 6 bases at J, with 15 bases between the two ends. Germline V gene lookup returns CDR1 SGHTA and CDR2 FQGNSA. The CDR3 runs 14 residues. As originally analysed: Nucleated cell counts were estimated from reference gene primer amplification. TCRdb's copy holds only in-frame clones and misses some; the assay was immunoSEQ multiplex PCR. D and trimming were read from the DNA, whereas the V and J calls and clone size are those reported in that table. The repertoire consists of about 310,000 clones, with around nine tenths occurring once and the leading ten covering 9.5%. Cohorts were based on clinical histories the participants reported. Recovered participants had two consecutive negative NP/OP PCR tests, healthcare professional clearance, or symptom resolution.

The clonotype was recovered from a woman aged 40 to 50 who had recovered from COVID-19. Material for sequencing was PBMCs or T cells enriched from blood (not recorded which). The V call is TRBV7-2, the J call TRBJ2-7, with D possibly being TRBD2 (6 bases). DNA of the CDR3: TGTGCCAGCAGCTTGCCCCGGACTACCGCCGAGCAGTACTTC. Translated: CASSLPRTTAEQYF.